This TCR beta chain was observed in a study of OX40 agonist ivuxolimab in advanced cancers. TCRdb's copy holds only in-frame clones and misses some; the assay was immunoSEQ multiplex PCR. The sample holds some 14,000 clones, around 62% seen once. This CDR3 has 15 residues. CDR1 is LGHNA and CDR2 is YNFKEQ in the germline V gene. The J segment lost 6 bases and the V segment lost 2 bases, leaving 9 bases of the junction unmatched. The chain uses TRBV4-2 and TRBJ2-7, with 8 positions matching TRBD1. The receptor comes from an adult with an advanced solid tumor such as melanoma, head and neck, liver or kidney cancer. The material sequenced was CD4+ or CD8+ T cells sorted from blood, taken in a trial of the OX40 agonist ivuxolimab. The CDR3 region has the DNA TGTGCCAGCAGCCAAACCGGGACAGGAGTCACCGAGCAGTACTTC. Translation: CASSQTGTGVTEQYF.